Sequencing of this T cell receptor beta chain was carried out in a study of blood T cell repertoires in COVID-19. Libraries were prepared by immunoSEQ multiplex PCR; TCRdb keeps only in-frame clonotypes and omits some of them. The sample comprises 400,000 or so clones, about 89% of which are singletons, and approximately 1.9% rests with the top ten. The source material was PBMCs or T cells enriched from blood (not recorded which). The sequence derives from a man aged 40-49 years in a cohort exposed to, infected with or recovered from COVID-19 (not recorded which).

CDR3 sequence reads: CASSLGSGDRAFF. CDR3 bases: TGCGCCAGCAGCTTGGGTTCAGGGGATCGAGCTTTCTTT. The rearrangement links TRBV5-1 to TRBJ1-1; maybe TRBD1 (6 bases). The CDR3 loop spans 13 amino acids. Trimming cost V 0 bases and J 10 bases, with 13 bases left between them. Germline V gene lookup returns CDR1 SGHRS and CDR2 YFSETQ.